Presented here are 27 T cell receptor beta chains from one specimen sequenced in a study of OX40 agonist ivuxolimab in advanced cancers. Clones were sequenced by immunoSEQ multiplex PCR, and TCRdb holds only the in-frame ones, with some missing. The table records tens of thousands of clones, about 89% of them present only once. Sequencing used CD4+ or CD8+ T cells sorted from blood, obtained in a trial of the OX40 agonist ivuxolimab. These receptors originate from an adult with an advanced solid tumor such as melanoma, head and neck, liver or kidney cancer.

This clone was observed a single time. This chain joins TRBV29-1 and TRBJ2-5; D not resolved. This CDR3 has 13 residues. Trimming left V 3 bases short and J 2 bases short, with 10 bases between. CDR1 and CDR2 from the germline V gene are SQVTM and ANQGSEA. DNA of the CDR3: TGCAGCGTTGACCGCCATCCTCAAGAGACCCAGTACTTC. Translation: CSVDRHPQETQYF. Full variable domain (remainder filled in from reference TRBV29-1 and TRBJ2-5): SAVISQKPSRDICQRGTSLTIQCQVDSQVTMMFWYRQQPGQSLTLIATANQGSEATYESGFVIDKFPISRPNLTFSTLTVSNMSPEDSSIYLCSVDRHPQETQYFGPGTRLLVL.

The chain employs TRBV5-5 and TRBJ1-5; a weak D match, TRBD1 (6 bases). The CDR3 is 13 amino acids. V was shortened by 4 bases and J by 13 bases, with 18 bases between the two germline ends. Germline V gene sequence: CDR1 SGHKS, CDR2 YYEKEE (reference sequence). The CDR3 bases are TGTGCCAGCAGCCCCGAAGGGGGTGACACTCAGCATTTT. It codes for CASSPEGGDTQHF.

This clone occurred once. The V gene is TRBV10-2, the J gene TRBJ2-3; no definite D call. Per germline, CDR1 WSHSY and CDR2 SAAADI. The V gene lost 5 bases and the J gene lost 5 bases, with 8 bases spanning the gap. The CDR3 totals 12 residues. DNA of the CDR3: TGCGCCAGCAGTTTCGTGGAAGATACGCAGTATTTT. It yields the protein CASSFVEDTQYF.

CDR3 coding DNA: TGTGCCAGCAGCCTAGGAGGACAAATCTACGAGCAGTACTTC. It specifies CASSLGGQIYEQYF. J is TRBJ2-7 and V is TRBV5-6; D is possibly TRBD1 or TRBD2 (5 bases each). V was pared by 4 bases and J by 3 bases, with 14 bases between. Germline V gene data show CDR1 as SGHDT and CDR2 as YYEEEE. The CDR3 extends over 14 amino acids.

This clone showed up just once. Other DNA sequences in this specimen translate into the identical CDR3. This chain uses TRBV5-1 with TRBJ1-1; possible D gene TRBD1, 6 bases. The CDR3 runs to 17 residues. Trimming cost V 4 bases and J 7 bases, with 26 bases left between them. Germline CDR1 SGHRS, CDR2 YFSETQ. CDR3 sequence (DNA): TGCGCCAGCAGCGCCGCACAGGGTTTGGACACAGCGAATGAAGCTTTCTTT. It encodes CASSAAQGLDTANEAFF.

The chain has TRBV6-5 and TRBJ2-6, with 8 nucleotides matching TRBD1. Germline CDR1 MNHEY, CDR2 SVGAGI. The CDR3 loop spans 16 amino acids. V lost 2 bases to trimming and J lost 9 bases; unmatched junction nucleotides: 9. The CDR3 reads CASSYTPTGQVNVLTF. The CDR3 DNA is TGTGCCAGCAGTTACACCCCTACGGGACAGGTCAACGTCCTGACTTTC.

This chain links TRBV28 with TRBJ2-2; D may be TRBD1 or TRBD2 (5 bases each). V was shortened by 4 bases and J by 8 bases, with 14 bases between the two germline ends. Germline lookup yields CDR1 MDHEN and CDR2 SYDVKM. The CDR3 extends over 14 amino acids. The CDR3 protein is CASSSIEGPGELFF. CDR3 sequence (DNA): TGTGCCAGCAGTTCTATTGAGGGGCCAGGGGAGCTGTTTTTT.

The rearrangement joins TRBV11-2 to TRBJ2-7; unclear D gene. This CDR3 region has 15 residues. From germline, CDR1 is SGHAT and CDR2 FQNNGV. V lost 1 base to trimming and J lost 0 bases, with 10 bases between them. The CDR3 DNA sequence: TGTGCCAGCAGCTTAGTGGGGTCGGACTCCTACGAGCAGTACTTC. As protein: CASSLVGSDSYEQYF.

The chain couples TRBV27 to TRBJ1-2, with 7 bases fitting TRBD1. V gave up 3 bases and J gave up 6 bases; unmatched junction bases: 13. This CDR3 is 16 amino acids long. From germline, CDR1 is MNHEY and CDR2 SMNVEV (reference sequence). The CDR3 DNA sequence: TGTGCCAGCAGTTTGGCTTGGACAGGACCTGGGGATGGCTACACCTTC. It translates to CASSLAWTGPGDGYTF.

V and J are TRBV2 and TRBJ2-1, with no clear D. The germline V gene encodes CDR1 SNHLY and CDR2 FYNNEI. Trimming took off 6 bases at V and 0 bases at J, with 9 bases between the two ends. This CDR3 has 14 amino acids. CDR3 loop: CASRLDSSYNEQFF. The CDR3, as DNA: TGTGCCAGCAGGCTAGATAGCTCCTACAATGAGCAGTTCTTC.

Here the CDR3 reads CASSLGGSGGVNEQFF. The CDR3 DNA reads as TGTGCCAGCAGCTTAGGCGGTAGCGGGGGGGTGAATGAGCAGTTCTTC. V gene TRBV7-9 combines with J gene TRBJ2-1, with 11 positions matching TRBD2. The CDR3 has 16 amino acids. V lost 1 base, J lost 7 bases, and 6 bases stayed unmatched. The germline gives CDR1 SEHNR, CDR2 FQNEAQ (reference sequence). The full variable domain, with the rest looked up from reference TRBV7-9 and TRBJ2-1, is DTGVSQNPRHKITKRGQNVTFRCDPISEHNRLYWYRQTLGQGPEFLTYFQNEAQLEKSRLLSDRFSAERPKGSFSTLEIQRTEQGDSAMYLCASSLGGSGGVNEQFFGPGTRLTVL.

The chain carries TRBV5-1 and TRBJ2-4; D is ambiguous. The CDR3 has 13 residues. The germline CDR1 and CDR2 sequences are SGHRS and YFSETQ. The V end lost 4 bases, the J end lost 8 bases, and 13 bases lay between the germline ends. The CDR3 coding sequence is TGCGCCAGCAGCCCCGAGGTCAAGGACATTCAGTACTTC. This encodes CASSPEVKDIQYF. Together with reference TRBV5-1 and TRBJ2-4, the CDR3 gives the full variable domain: KAGVTQTPRYLIKTRGQQVTLSCSPISGHRSVSWYQQTPGQGLQFLFEYFSETQRNKGNFPGRFSGRQFSNSRSEMNVSTLELGDSALYLCASSPEVKDIQYFGAGTRLSVL.

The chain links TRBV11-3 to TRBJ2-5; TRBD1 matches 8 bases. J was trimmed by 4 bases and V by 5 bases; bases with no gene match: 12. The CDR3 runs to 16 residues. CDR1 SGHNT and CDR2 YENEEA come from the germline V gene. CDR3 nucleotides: TGTGCCAGCAGCCCCGGAATCCAGGGGGCAGGAGAGACCCAGTACTTC. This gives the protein CASSPGIQGAGETQYF.

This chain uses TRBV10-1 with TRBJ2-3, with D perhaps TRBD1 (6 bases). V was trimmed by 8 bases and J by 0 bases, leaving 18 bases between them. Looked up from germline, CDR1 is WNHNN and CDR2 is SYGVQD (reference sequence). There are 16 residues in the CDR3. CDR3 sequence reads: CASASGQIISTDTQYF. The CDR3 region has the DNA TGCGCCAGCGCCTCCGGACAGATAATTAGCACAGATACGCAGTATTTT.

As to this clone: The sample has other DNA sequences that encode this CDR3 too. CDR3 residues: CASSAGTGFGEQYF. DNA for the CDR3: TGTGCCAGCAGCGCGGGGACAGGGTTCGGGGAGCAGTACTTC. The V and J genes are TRBV9 and TRBJ2-7, with 9 nucleotides matching TRBD1. The CDR3 has 14 residues. The ends lost 3 bases at V and 7 bases at J; junction bases unmatched: 8. The germline V gene has CDR1 SGDLS and CDR2 YYNGEE.

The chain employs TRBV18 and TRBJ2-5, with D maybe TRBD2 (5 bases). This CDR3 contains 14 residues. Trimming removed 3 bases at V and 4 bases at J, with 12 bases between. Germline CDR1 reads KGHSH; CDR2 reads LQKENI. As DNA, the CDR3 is TGTGCCAGCTCACCGACCGGGATTCGAGAGACCCAGTACTTC. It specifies CASSPTGIRETQYF.

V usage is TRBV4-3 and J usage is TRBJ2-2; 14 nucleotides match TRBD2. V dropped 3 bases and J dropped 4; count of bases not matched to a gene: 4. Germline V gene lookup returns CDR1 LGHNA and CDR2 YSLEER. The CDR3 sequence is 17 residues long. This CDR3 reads CASSQRLAGGGTGELFF. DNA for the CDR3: TGCGCCAGCAGCCAGAGACTAGCGGGAGGGGGCACCGGGGAGCTGTTTTTT.

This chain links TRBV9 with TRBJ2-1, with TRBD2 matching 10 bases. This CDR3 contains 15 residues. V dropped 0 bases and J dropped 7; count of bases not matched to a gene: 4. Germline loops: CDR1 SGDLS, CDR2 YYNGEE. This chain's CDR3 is CASSVGPAGGNEQFF. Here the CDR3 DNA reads TGTGCCAGCAGCGTAGGCCCAGCGGGGGGGAATGAGCAGTTCTTC.

The CDR3 region has the DNA TGTGCCAGCAGCCCGCGGAGGTACGGAGATGATAGAGGCTACACCTTC. It yields the protein CASSPRRYGDDRGYTF. This chain uses TRBV9 with TRBJ1-2; unclear D gene. CDR3 length equals 16 residues. V gave up 4 bases and J gave up 8 bases, with 24 bases separating them. CDR1 and CDR2 from the germline V gene are SGDLS and YYNGEE.

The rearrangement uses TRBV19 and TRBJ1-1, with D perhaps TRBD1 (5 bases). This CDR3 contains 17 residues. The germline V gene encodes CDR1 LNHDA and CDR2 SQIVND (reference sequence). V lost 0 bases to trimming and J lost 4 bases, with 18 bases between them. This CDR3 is CASSIDAPGAAGTEAFF. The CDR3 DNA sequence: TGTGCCAGTAGTATAGATGCACCCGGGGCGGCGGGCACTGAAGCTTTCTTT.

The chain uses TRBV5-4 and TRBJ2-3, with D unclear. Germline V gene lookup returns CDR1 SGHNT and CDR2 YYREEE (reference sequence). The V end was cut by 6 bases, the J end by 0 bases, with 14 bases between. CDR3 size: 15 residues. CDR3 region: CASNLRRASTDTQYF. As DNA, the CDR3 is TGTGCCAGCAATCTTCGACGGGCTAGCACAGATACGCAGTATTTT.

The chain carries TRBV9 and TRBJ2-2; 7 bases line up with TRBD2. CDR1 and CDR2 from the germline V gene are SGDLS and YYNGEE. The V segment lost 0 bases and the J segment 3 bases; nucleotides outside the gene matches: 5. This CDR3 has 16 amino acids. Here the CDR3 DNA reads TGTGCCAGCAGCGTAGTGGGGGGGATTTACACCGGGGAGCTGTTTTTT. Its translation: CASSVVGGIYTGELFF.

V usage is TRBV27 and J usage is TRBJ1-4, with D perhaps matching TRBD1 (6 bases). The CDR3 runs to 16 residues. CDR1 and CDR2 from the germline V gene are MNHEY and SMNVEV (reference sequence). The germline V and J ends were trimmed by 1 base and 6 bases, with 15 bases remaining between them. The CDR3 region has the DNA TGTGCCAGCAGTTTATTGGGGGCTGGGGGGGATGAAAAACTGTTTTTT. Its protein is CASSLLGAGGDEKLFF.

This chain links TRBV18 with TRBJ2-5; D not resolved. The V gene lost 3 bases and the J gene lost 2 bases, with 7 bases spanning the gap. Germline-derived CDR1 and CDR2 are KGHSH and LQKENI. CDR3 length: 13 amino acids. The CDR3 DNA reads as TGTGCCAGCTCACCCGTACAGCAAGAGACCCAGTACTTC. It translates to CASSPVQQETQYF.

This CDR3 reads CASSSALPTQYF. CDR3 sequence (DNA): TGTGCCAGCAGCTCGGCCCTCCCGACCCAGTACTTC. The V and J genes are TRBV11-2 and TRBJ2-5, with D uncertain. Trimming removed 4 bases from V and 7 bases from J, with 10 bases in between. Germline V gives CDR1 SGHAT, CDR2 FQNNGV. The CDR3 length is 12 residues.

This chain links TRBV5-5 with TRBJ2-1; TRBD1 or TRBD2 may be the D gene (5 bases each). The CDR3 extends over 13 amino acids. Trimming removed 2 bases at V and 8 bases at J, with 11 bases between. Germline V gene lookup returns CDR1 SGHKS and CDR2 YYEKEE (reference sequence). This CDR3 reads CASSFEGDDEQFF. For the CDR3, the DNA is TGTGCCAGCAGCTTCGAAGGGGACGATGAGCAGTTCTTC.

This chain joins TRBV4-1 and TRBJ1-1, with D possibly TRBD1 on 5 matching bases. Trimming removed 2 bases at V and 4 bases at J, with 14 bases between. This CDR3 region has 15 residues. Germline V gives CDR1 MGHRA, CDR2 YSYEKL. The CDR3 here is CASSQMGTSGTEAFF. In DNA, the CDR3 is TGCGCCAGCAGCCAAATGGGGACTTCGGGCACTGAAGCTTTCTTT.